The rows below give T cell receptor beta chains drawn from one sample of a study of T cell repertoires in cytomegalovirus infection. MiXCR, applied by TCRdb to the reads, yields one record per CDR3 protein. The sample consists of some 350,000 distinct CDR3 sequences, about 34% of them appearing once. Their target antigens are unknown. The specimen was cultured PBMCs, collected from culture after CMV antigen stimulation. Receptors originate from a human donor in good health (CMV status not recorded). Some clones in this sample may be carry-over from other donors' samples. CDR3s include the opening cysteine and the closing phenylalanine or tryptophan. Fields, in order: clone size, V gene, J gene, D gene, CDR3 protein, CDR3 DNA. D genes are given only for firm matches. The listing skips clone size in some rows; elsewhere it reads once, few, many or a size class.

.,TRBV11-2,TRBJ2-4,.,CASSPGRQSNIQYF,TGTGCCAGCAGCCCCGGGAGACAGAGCAACATTCAGTACTTC
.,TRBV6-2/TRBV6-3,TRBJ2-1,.,CASSQPFETRGYNEQFF,TGTGCCAGCAGTCAACCTTTCGAAACCCGAGGGTACAATGAGCAGTTCTTC
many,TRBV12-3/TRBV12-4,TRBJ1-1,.,CASSLLVGNTEAFF,TGTGCCAGCAGTTTATTAGTGGGTAACACTGAAGCTTTCTTT
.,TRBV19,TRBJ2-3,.,CASGGTWVDTQYF,TGTGCCAGTGGCGGAACTTGGGTGGATACGCAGTATTTT
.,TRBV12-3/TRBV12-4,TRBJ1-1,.,CASSPPKGGAFF,TGTGCCAGCAGTCCCCCCAAAGGCGGGGCTTTCTTT
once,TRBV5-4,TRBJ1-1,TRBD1,CASRADRATNTEAFF,TGTGCCAGCAGGGCGGACAGGGCGACGAACACTGAAGCTTTCTTT
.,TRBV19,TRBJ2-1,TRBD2,CATLRLAGDNEQFF,TGTGCCACTCTCCGACTAGCGGGAGACAATGAGCAGTTCTTC
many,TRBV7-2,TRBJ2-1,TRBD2,CASSKTPAGGSRNEQFF,TGTGCCAGCAGCAAAACCCCAGCGGGAGGATCGAGGAATGAGCAGTTCTTC
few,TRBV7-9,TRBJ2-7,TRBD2,CASSPQASGSYEQYF,TGTGCCAGCAGCCCACAGGCCAGCGGGAGTTACGAGCAGTACTTC
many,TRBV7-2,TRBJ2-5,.,CASSPNGLIQETQYF,TGTGCCAGCAGCCCGAACGGACTGATCCAAGAGACCCAGTACTTC
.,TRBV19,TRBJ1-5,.,CASSSKNQGFNQPQHF,TGTGCCAGTAGTTCCAAAAACCAGGGCTTCAATCAGCCCCAGCATTTT
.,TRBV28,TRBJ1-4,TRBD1,CASSLPGGNEKLFF,TGTGCCAGCAGTTTACCAGGGGGGAATGAAAAACTGTTTTTT
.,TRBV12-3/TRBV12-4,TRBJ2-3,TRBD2,CASSGIAGVDTQYF,TGTGCCAGCAGTGGCATAGCGGGAGTTGATACGCAGTATTTT
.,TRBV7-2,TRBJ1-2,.,CASSLFLSSYGYTF,TGTGCCAGCAGCTTATTCCTCTCGAGTTATGGCTACACCTTC
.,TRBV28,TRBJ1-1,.,CASSLFGDPSTEAFF,TGTGCCAGCAGTTTATTTGGGGATCCAAGCACTGAAGCTTTCTTT
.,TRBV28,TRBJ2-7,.,CASSSSGTRGTYEQYF,TGTGCCAGCAGTTCCTCCGGGACCCGGGGTACCTACGAGCAGTACTTC
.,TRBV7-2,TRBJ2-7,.,CASSMDIQSYEQYF,TGTGCCAGCAGCATGGACATCCAATCCTACGAGCAGTACTTC
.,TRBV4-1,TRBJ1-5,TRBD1,CASSQDQTGGQPQHF,TGCGCCAGCAGCCAAGACCAAACAGGGGGTCAGCCCCAGCATTTT
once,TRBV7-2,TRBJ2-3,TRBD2,CARRRLAGLSNTQYF,TGTGCCAGAAGACGCCTAGCGGGATTGTCAAATACGCAGTATTTT
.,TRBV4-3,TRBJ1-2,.,CASSQDRTATGYTF,TGCGCCAGCAGCCAAGATAGGACGGCGACGGGCTACACCTTC
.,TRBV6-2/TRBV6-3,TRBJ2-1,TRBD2,CASSYSPSGSVEQFF,TGTGCCAGCAGTTACTCCCCGAGCGGGAGTGTTGAGCAGTTCTTC
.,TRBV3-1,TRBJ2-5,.,CASSPYSRRRTVETQYF,TGTGCCAGCAGCCCCTACTCAAGACGGAGAACCGTGGAGACCCAGTACTTC
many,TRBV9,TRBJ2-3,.,CASSETGTETDTQYF,TGTGCCAGCAGCGAGACCGGGACGGAGACAGATACGCAGTATTTT
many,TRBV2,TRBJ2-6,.,CASSEGLRSGANVLTF,TGTGCCAGCAGTGAAGGACTTCGCTCTGGGGCCAACGTCCTGACTTTC
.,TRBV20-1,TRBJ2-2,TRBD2,CSAQLAGGTGELFF,TGCAGTGCGCAACTAGCGGGAGGCACCGGGGAGCTGTTTTTT
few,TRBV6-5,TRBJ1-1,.,CASSYSTAADTEAFF,TGTGCCAGCAGTTACTCGACGGCTGCGGACACTGAAGCTTTCTTT
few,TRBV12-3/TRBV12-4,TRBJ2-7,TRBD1,CASRPTGERYEQYF,TGTGCCAGCAGGCCTACAGGGGAGCGGTACGAGCAGTACTTC
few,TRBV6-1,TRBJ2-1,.,CASSEGTSRSEGFF,TGTGCCAGCAGTGAAGGAACAAGTAGGAGTGAGGGGTTCTTC
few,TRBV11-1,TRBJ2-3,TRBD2,CASSPGTSGNTDTQYF,TGTGCCAGCAGCCCGGGGACTAGCGGAAACACAGATACGCAGTATTTT
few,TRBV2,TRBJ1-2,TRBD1,CASRGQGVGGYTF,TGTGCCAGCAGAGGACAGGGAGTTGGCGGCTACACCTTC
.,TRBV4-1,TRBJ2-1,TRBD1,CASSQDRGMGYEQFF,TGTGCCAGCAGCCAGGACAGGGGGATGGGCTATGAGCAGTTCTTC
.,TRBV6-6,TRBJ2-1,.,CASSYEGEQFF,TGTGCCAGCAGTTACGAGGGGGAGCAGTTCTTC
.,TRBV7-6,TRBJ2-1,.,CASSSTSGRYNEQFF,TGTGCCAGCAGCTCCACTAGTGGCCGTTACAATGAGCAGTTCTTC
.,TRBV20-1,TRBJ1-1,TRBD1,CSATYRQGSNTEAFF,TGCAGTGCTACTTATAGACAGGGGTCGAACACTGAAGCTTTCTTT
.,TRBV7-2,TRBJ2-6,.,CASSPGPSSGANVLTF,TGTGCCAGCAGCCCGGGGCCTAGCTCTGGGGCCAACGTCCTGACTTTC
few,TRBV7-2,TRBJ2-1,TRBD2,CASSRGRLAGGEQFF,TGTGCCAGCAGCCGGGGTCGGCTAGCGGGCGGTGAGCAGTTCTTC
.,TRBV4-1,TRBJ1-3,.,CASSQMGGSGNTIYF,TGCGCCAGCAGCCAGATGGGGGGTTCGGGAAACACCATATATTTT
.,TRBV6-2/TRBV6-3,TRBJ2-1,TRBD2,CASSATSGSHERQFF,TGTGCCAGCAGCGCAACTAGCGGGAGCCACGAGAGGCAGTTCTTC
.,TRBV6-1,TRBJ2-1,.,CASTRQGLYNEQFF,TGTGCCAGCACTCGGCAGGGGTTGTACAATGAGCAGTTCTTC
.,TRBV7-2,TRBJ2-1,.,CASSPRTVWNEQFF,TGTGCCAGCAGCCCTAGGACGGTTTGGAATGAGCAGTTCTTC
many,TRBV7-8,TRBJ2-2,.,CASSLVWEGTGELFF,TGTGCCAGCAGCTTAGTGTGGGAAGGCACCGGGGAGCTGTTTTTT
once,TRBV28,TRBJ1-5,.,CASTGKEGSSQHF,TGTGCCAGCACCGGGAAGGAAGGCAGTAGCCAGCATTTT
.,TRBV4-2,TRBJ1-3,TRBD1,CASRNRGQSSGNTIYF,TGTGCCAGCAGAAACAGGGGACAAAGCTCTGGAAACACCATATATTTT
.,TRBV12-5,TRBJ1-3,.,CASGGYPSGNTIYF,TGTGCTAGTGGCGGTTACCCCTCTGGAAACACCATATATTTT
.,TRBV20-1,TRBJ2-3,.,CSARTAGVRDTQYF,TGCAGTGCTAGGACCGCAGGGGTCAGGGATACGCAGTATTTT